The 24 T cell receptor beta chains in this list originate from one sample, sequenced in a study of vaccination and CD4 T cells after COVID-19. Oncomine TCR Beta short-read sequencing was applied to DNA from cultured CD4+ T cells. TCRdb re-derived calls from the PCR reads in MiXCR, one entry per CDR3 protein. The repertoire holds 20,000 to 25,000 distinct CDR3 sequences, with 45% to 55% as singletons. Time point here: late sampling 161 to 241 days after vaccination in three convalescent patients. Described treatment: approximately 11-day PBMC culture with coronavirus spike peptide pools or control peptides (ViraFEST assay). The antigens for these receptors are not known. Sequencing used CD4+ T cells from blood, cultured in vitro, obtained about 7 months after SARS-CoV-2 vaccination. The receptors derive from a human donor who had recovered from COVID-19.

CDR3 sequence (DNA): TGTGCCATTTCGAAAGCGACAGCTAACTATGGCTACACCTTC. Its protein is CAISKATANYGYTF. The chain joins TRBV7-2 to TRBJ1-2; weak D call: TRBD1 (5 bases). The CDR3 has 14 residues. V dropped 10 bases and J dropped 0 bases, with 15 bases sitting between them. Germline lookup yields CDR1 SGHTA and CDR2 FQGNSA. Supplemented by reference TRBV7-2 and TRBJ1-2, the full variable domain reads GAGVSQSPSNKVTEKGKDVELRCDPISGHTALYWYRQSLGQGLEFLIYFQGNSAPDKSGLPSDRFSAERTGGSVSTLTIQRTQQEDSAVYLCAISKATANYGYTFGSGTRLTVV.

This clonotype was seen only a few times. J is TRBJ1-1 and V is TRBV7-9, with D possibly TRBD1 on 5 matching bases. There are 19 residues in the CDR3. The V gene lost 2 bases and the J gene lost 4 bases, with 26 bases spanning the gap. The germline CDR1 and CDR2 sequences are SEHNR and FQNEAQ (reference sequence). CDR3 protein: CASSLYSQRQQPGGTEAFF. The CDR3 DNA reads as TGTGCCAGCAGCTTATATTCCCAGCGGCAGCAACCCGGGGGCACTGAAGCTTTCTTT.

The chain couples TRBV11-1 to TRBJ1-2; D uncertain. The CDR3 length is 13 residues. Germline-derived CDR1 and CDR2 are SGHAT and FQDESV (reference sequence). V lost 4 bases, J lost 6 bases, and 12 bases lay in between. CDR3 region: CASSSDPGHGYTF. The CDR3 DNA is TGTGCCAGCAGCTCGGACCCCGGCCATGGCTACACCTTC.

Only a few counts were recorded for this clonotype. The rearrangement uses TRBV20-1 and TRBJ2-5; D tentatively reads TRBD1 or TRBD2 (5 bases each). The CDR3 spans 14 residues. Germline CDR1 DFQATT, CDR2 SNEGSKA (reference sequence). Between the trimmed V and J ends, which lost 5 bases and 1 base, there was a span of 14 bases. The CDR3 sequence: CSAEGQAIQETQYF. The CDR3 DNA reads as TGCAGTGCTGAGGGGCAGGCGATCCAAGAGACCCAGTACTTC.

The chain has TRBV7-2 and TRBJ1-1; 8 bases match TRBD1. The V and J ends lost 5 bases and 0 bases, in that order; junction bases with no gene match: 8. The germline V gene has CDR1 SGHTA and CDR2 FQGNSA. This CDR3 has 16 residues. In nucleotides, the CDR3 is TGTGCCAGCAGCACAGGGGGGGCGAGGGTGAACACTGAAGCTTTCTTT. Protein product: CASSTGGARVNTEAFF.

This clonotype has only a few counts. J is TRBJ2-3 and V is TRBV20-1; 7 bases align to TRBD2. CDR3 length equals 12 residues. The J segment lost 4 bases and the V segment lost 6 bases, leaving 4 bases of the junction unmatched. Germline V gene sequence: CDR1 DFQATT, CDR2 SNEGSKA (reference sequence). CDR3 nucleotide sequence: TGCAGTGCCGGACTAGGTTCAGATACGCAGTATTTT. Its protein is CSAGLGSDTQYF.

CDR3 loop: CASSLGFGDLGETQYF. The CDR3, as DNA: TGTGCCAGCAGCTTGGGATTTGGGGACCTAGGAGAGACCCAGTACTTC. V is TRBV5-4 and J is TRBJ2-5, with D possibly called TRBD1 or TRBD2 (5 bases each). Germline assignment: CDR1 SGHNT and CDR2 YYREEE (reference sequence). V dropped 0 bases and J dropped 4 bases, with 16 bases sitting between them. CDR3 length equals 16 residues. Combining the CDR3 with reference TRBV5-4 and TRBJ2-5 gives the whole variable domain ETGVTQSPTHLIKTRGQQVTLRCSSQSGHNTVSWYQQALGQGPQFIFQYYREEENGRGNFPPRFSGLQFPNYSSELNVNALELDDSALYLCASSLGFGDLGETQYFGPGTRLLVL.

V gene TRBV7-2 combines with J gene TRBJ1-2, with 11 positions matching TRBD1. This CDR3 has 15 residues. The trim removed 2 bases at V and 4 bases at J, leaving 3 bases unmatched. The germline CDR1 and CDR2 sequences are SGHTA and FQGNSA. CDR3 amino acids: CASSLTGQGGYGYTF. For the CDR3, the DNA is TGTGCCAGCAGCTTAACGGGACAGGGGGGCTATGGCTACACCTTC.

V is TRBV7-2 and J is TRBJ2-3; 9 bases fit TRBD1. Looked up from germline, CDR1 is SGHTA and CDR2 is FQGNSA. J lost 5 bases, V lost 6 bases, and 9 bases had no gene match. CDR3 size: 15 residues. Here the CDR3 DNA reads TGTGCCAGCAGAACAGGGGGCCCAGTAAAAGATACGCAGTATTTT. Its translation: CASRTGGPVKDTQYF.

This clonotype was observed a few times. The genes are TRBV20-1 and TRBJ1-3; 8 bases are a match to TRBD1. V trimming: 0 bases; J trimming: 2 bases; junction bases outside the gene matches: 0. The CDR3 consists of 14 residues. CDR1 is DFQATT, CDR2 SNEGSKA, per germline (reference sequence). The CDR3 loop is CSARDRGPGNTIYF. The CDR3, as DNA: TGCAGTGCTAGAGACAGGGGGCCTGGAAACACCATATATTTT.

The chain joins TRBV6-5 to TRBJ2-4; D might be TRBD1 or TRBD2, each matching 6 bases. CDR1 MNHEY and CDR2 SVGAGI come from the germline V gene. V shed 5 bases and J shed 8 bases, with 16 bases lying between them. This CDR3 comprises 14 residues. CDR3 residues: CASSELGGGDIQYF. The DNA of the CDR3 is TGTGCCAGCAGTGAACTGGGGGGCGGAGACATTCAGTACTTC.

This chain links TRBV6-1 with TRBJ2-5; 9 bases align to TRBD1. This CDR3 contains 16 residues. The V segment lost 4 bases and the J segment 6 bases; nucleotides outside the gene matches: 12. Germline-derived CDR1 and CDR2 are MNHNS and SASEGT. CDR3 loop: CASSALPGQGVQTQYF. CDR3 DNA sequence: TGTGCCAGCAGTGCGCTTCCGGGACAGGGCGTCCAGACCCAGTACTTC.

The V call is TRBV20-1, the J call TRBJ2-7; the D gene is possibly TRBD2 (6 bases). CDR1 is DFQATT, CDR2 SNEGSKA, per germline (reference sequence). The V end lost 7 bases, the J end lost 3 bases, and 16 bases lay between the germline ends. This CDR3 has 13 residues. The CDR3 is CSVTGDYLYEQYF. The CDR3 region has the DNA TGCAGTGTAACGGGGGATTACCTCTACGAGCAGTACTTC.

This rearrangement joins TRBV7-9 to TRBJ2-3, with D hard to call. This CDR3 has 14 residues. Trimming took off 1 base at V and 9 bases at J, with 14 bases between the two ends. The germline gives CDR1 SEHNR, CDR2 FQNEAQ (reference sequence). In nucleotides, the CDR3 is TGTGCCAGCAGCTTAGTATGGGGTGGTGACACGCAGTATTTT. Translating gives CASSLVWGGDTQYF. Looking up the rest from reference TRBV7-9 and TRBJ2-3 gives the full variable domain: DTGVSQNPRHKITKRGQNVTFRCDPISEHNRLYWYRQTLGQGPEFLTYFQNEAQLEKSRLLSDRFSAERPKGSFSTLEIQRTEQGDSAMYLCASSLVWGGDTQYFGPGTRLTVL.

The V and J genes are TRBV6-1 and TRBJ2-3, with D perhaps assigned TRBD1 or TRBD2 (5 bases each). Trimming stripped 8 bases from V and 2 bases from J, with 14 bases between. The CDR3 runs to 14 residues. Germline V gene sequence: CDR1 MNHNS, CDR2 SASEGT. The CDR3 DNA sequence: TGTGCCAGCTGCTCCCGGGGCCACACAGATACGCAGTATTTT. As protein: CASCSRGHTDTQYF.

By share, this clonotype ranks as medium-sized. The rearrangement joins TRBV20-1 to TRBJ2-3; 13 bases align to TRBD2. Unmatched junction bases numbered 5, after V lost 6 bases and J lost 2 bases. This CDR3 contains 15 residues. CDR1 and CDR2 (germline): DFQATT, SNEGSKA (reference sequence). The chain's CDR3 is CSAPGLAGVTDTQYF. CDR3 coding DNA: TGCAGTGCCCCCGGACTAGCGGGAGTCACAGATACGCAGTATTTT.

J is TRBJ2-7 and V is TRBV18; 7 bases are shared with TRBD1. The trim removed 4 bases at V and 2 bases at J, leaving 5 bases unmatched. Germline V gene data show CDR1 as KGHSH and CDR2 as LQKENI. The length of the CDR3 is 14 residues. The CDR3 sequence: CASSQGAQTYEQYF. The CDR3 region has the DNA TGTGCCAGCTCACAGGGGGCGCAGACCTACGAGCAGTACTTC. Looking up the rest from reference TRBV18 and TRBJ2-7 gives the full variable domain: NAGVMQNPRHLVRRRGQEARLRCSPMKGHSHVYWYRQLPEEGLKFMVYLQKENIIDESGMPKERFSAEFPKEGPSILRIQQVVRGDSAAYFCASSQGAQTYEQYFGPGTRLTVT.

The chain couples TRBV15 to TRBJ1-2, with D possibly TRBD1 on 5 matching bases. The CDR3 length is 13 residues. The germline CDR1 and CDR2 sequences are LNHNV and YYDKDF (reference sequence). Trimming removed 8 bases at V and 4 bases at J, with 14 bases between. Here the CDR3 reads CATGDRGLYGYTF. The CDR3 region has the DNA TGTGCCACCGGGGACCGCGGGCTCTATGGCTACACCTTC.

The rearrangement uses TRBV20-1 and TRBJ2-7; TRBD2 aligns across 14 bases. Germline CDR1 and CDR2: DFQATT and SNEGSKA (reference sequence). V was clipped by 4 bases and J by 3 bases; unmatched bases: 5. The CDR3 covers 15 residues. The CDR3 is CSATRTSGGIYEQYF. The DNA for the CDR3 is TGCAGTGCTACCAGGACTAGCGGGGGGATCTACGAGCAGTACTTC.

In nucleotides, the CDR3 is TGCGCCAGCAGTGAGACAGGGGGCGTTTGGGTGAATCAGCCCCAGCATTTT. It specifies CASSETGGVWVNQPQHF. The chain has TRBV23-1 and TRBJ1-5, with TRBD1 matching 10 bases. TRBV23-1 is marked as an open reading frame, function uncertain. The CDR3 contains 17 residues. With 5 bases clipped from V and 4 bases from J, the junction kept 11 bases outside the gene matches.

The chain carries TRBV2 and TRBJ2-5; 9 positions agree with TRBD2. Germline V CDR1 and CDR2: SNHLY, FYNNEI. V dropped 6 bases and J dropped 5; count of bases not matched to a gene: 4. The CDR3 has 13 residues. This chain's CDR3 is CASSGLASETQYF. The CDR3, as DNA: TGTGCCAGCAGCGGACTAGCGTCTGAGACCCAGTACTTC.

The chain recombines TRBV15 with TRBJ2-5; D is perhaps TRBD2 (6 bases). Germline V CDR1 and CDR2: LNHNV, YYDKDF (reference sequence). V was trimmed by 1 base and J by 1 base, leaving 13 bases between them. The CDR3 extends over 16 amino acids. This CDR3 reads CATSRGSSGTQETQYF. The CDR3 nucleotides read TGTGCCACCAGCAGAGGGAGTAGCGGAACCCAAGAGACCCAGTACTTC.

This clonotype has more than one count but fewer than ten. The chain uses TRBV11-3 and TRBJ1-2; D is unclear. V lost 2 bases and J 8 bases, leaving 9 bases between the germline ends. The germline V gene has CDR1 SGHNT and CDR2 YENEEA. This CDR3 is 12 amino acids long. The CDR3 DNA is TGTGCCAGCAGCTTATACAATCGGGGCTACACCTTC. It encodes CASSLYNRGYTF.

By share, this clonotype ranks as large. The rearrangement links TRBV6-5 to TRBJ1-2; the D gene is possibly TRBD1 (5 bases). The CDR3 length is 15 residues. Germline loops: CDR1 MNHEY, CDR2 SVGAGI. V was trimmed by 4 bases and J by 3 bases, leaving 15 bases between them. CDR3 sequence reads: CASSSRGSGHYGYTF. Here the CDR3 DNA reads TGTGCCAGCAGTTCTCGGGGGTCAGGGCACTATGGCTACACCTTC.